This T cell receptor (beta chain) was observed in a study of cytomegalovirus exposure and HLA in healthy donors. Study-level information: The use of the same platform for the 120 validation repertoires and the 550 to 850 first-cohort repertoires was reported by a later analysis. General study results and limits: It was approximately 160 TCR beta chains that were listed as cytomegalovirus-associated.

Points on this clone: No antigen is known for it.

The repertoire was sequenced with immunoSEQ multiplex PCR; TCRdb's copy has only in-frame clones and lacks some. The profile covers 140,000 or so clones, with around 90% appearing a single time and less than 5.5% taken by the ten largest. Germline V CDR1 and CDR2: MNHNS, SASEGT. The CDR3 is 15 residues long. With 6 bases clipped from V and 4 bases from J, the junction kept 8 bases outside the gene matches. Source material: PBMCs. The clonotype originates from a man in his late teens or twenties in good health and CMV-seropositive. The chain joins TRBV6-1 to TRBJ1-2; 10 positions agree with TRBD1. The CDR3 loop reads CASSKGTGVGYGYTF. The CDR3 nucleotides read TGTGCCAGCAGCAAAGGGACAGGGGTGGGCTATGGCTACACCTTC.